These 27 T cell receptor beta chains were sequenced from one sample in a study of OX40 agonist ivuxolimab in advanced cancers. Clones were sequenced by immunoSEQ multiplex PCR, and TCRdb holds only the in-frame ones, with some missing. Of some 42,000 clones in the sample, 75% to 90% were seen once. This specimen was CD4+ or CD8+ T cells sorted from blood, taken in a trial of the OX40 agonist ivuxolimab. These receptors were collected from an adult with an advanced solid tumor such as melanoma, head and neck, liver or kidney cancer.

V usage is TRBV2 and J usage is TRBJ2-1; D is perhaps TRBD2 (6 bases). The V and J ends lost 7 bases and 2 bases respectively, with 12 bases between them. Germline-derived CDR1 and CDR2 are SNHLY and FYNNEI. This CDR3 has 14 residues. In DNA form, the CDR3 reads TGTGCCAGCATAGAGACTAGTCCCTACAATGAGCAGTTCTTC. It codes for CASIETSPYNEQFF. The variable domain in full, completed from reference TRBV2 and TRBJ2-1, reads EPEVTQTPSHQVTQMGQEVILRCVPISNHLYFYWYRQILGQKVEFLVSFYNNEISEKSEIFDDQFSVERPDGSNFTLKIRSTKLEDSAMYFCASIETSPYNEQFFGPGTRLTVL.

This sequence joins TRBV19 and TRBJ1-4, with 7 bases that match TRBD1. After removal of 4 bases from V and 6 bases from J, the junction contained 8 bases not matched to a gene. Looked up from germline, CDR1 is LNHDA and CDR2 is SQIVND (reference sequence). The CDR3 runs to 15 residues. The CDR3, as DNA: TGTGCCAGTAGTAGACAGACAGGGTTGCATGAAAAACTGTTTTTT. Its translation: CASSRQTGLHEKLFF. Supplemented by reference TRBV19 and TRBJ1-4, the full variable domain reads DGGITQSPKYLFRKEGQNVTLSCEQNLNHDAMYWYRQDPGQGLRLIYYSQIVNDFQKGDIAEGYSVSREKKESFPLTVTSAQKNPTAFYLCASSRQTGLHEKLFFGSGTQLSVL.

This clone was recorded once. The J gene is TRBJ1-1, the V gene TRBV27; tentative D call: TRBD1 (6 bases). Germline CDR1 reads MNHEY; CDR2 reads SMNVEV (reference sequence). The CDR3 contains 14 residues. Between the trimmed V and J ends, which lost 6 bases and 4 bases, there was a span of 15 bases. The CDR3 DNA sequence: TGTGCCAGCAGCCCCAGGGGCGGGGGCACTGAAGCTTTCTTT. Its translation is CASSPRGGGTEAFF.

The gene calls are TRBV10-2 and TRBJ2-5; D is ambiguous. Trimming removed 2 bases at V and 5 bases at J, with 6 bases between. The CDR3 length is 12 residues. CDR1 is WSHSY, CDR2 SAAADI, per germline. The CDR3 sequence: CASSEQLETQYF. CDR3 nucleotides: TGCGCCAGCAGTGAGCAACTTGAGACCCAGTACTTC.

The chain joins TRBV5-2 to TRBJ2-3; TRBD2, the table's D call, was not compared with the DNA. TRBV5-2 is a recognized pseudogene. The CDR3 spans 16 residues. CDR3 in amino acids: CASSQEQGGVTDTQYF. The CDR3 nucleotides read TGTGCCAGCAGCCAAGAGCAGGGAGGCGTCACAGATACGCAGTATTTT.

The rearrangement joins TRBV4-2 to TRBJ2-7; the D call may be TRBD1 or TRBD2 (5 bases each). CDR3 length: 18 amino acids. Deletions cut 0 bases from V and 0 bases from J, with 18 bases between. Germline CDR1 is LGHNA and CDR2 is YNFKEQ. The CDR3 spells CASSQETSTTGTSYEQYF. CDR3 bases: TGTGCCAGCAGCCAAGAAACCTCAACTACCGGGACCTCCTACGAGCAGTACTTC.

In this sample, this clone turned up once. The chain carries TRBV30 and TRBJ1-6, with a tentative D call TRBD1 (6 bases). V was shortened by 5 bases and J by 8 bases, with 10 bases between the two germline ends. The CDR3 has 12 residues. Germline values: CDR1 GTSNPN, CDR2 SVGIG (reference sequence). The CDR3 here is CAWHPGDSPLHF. The CDR3 bases are TGTGCCTGGCACCCAGGGGATTCACCCCTCCACTTT.

The chain is built from TRBV28 and TRBJ1-2; D is possibly TRBD1 (5 bases). V dropped 6 bases and J dropped 4 bases, with 12 bases sitting between them. This CDR3 has 13 amino acids. Germline loops: CDR1 MDHEN, CDR2 SYDVKM. CDR3 in amino acids: CASSFDSFYGYTF. The CDR3 DNA reads TGTGCCAGCAGCTTCGACAGCTTCTATGGCTACACCTTC.

J is TRBJ1-2 and V is TRBV19; D unclear. The CDR3 consists of 13 residues. The germline V and J ends were trimmed by 7 bases and 3 bases, with 12 bases remaining between them. The germline gives CDR1 LNHDA, CDR2 SQIVND (reference sequence). The CDR3 sequence: CASTGSGDYGYTF. Here the CDR3 DNA reads TGTGCCAGTACTGGGAGTGGGGACTATGGCTACACCTTC.

The rearrangement joins TRBV28 to TRBJ1-5; D may be TRBD1 (5 bases). Trimming removed 4 bases from V and 2 bases from J, with 12 bases in between. Looked up from germline, CDR1 is MDHEN and CDR2 is SYDVKM. The CDR3 is 15 amino acids. The CDR3 coding sequence is TGTGCCAGCAGTTACCCAGGGTTTCGCAATCAGCCCCAGCATTTT. Residues: CASSYPGFRNQPQHF.

V gene TRBV19 combines with J gene TRBJ2-6, with D possibly being TRBD2 (6 bases). Germline loops: CDR1 LNHDA, CDR2 SQIVND (reference sequence). Trimming cost V 5 bases and J 2 bases, with 16 bases left between them. The CDR3 has 17 amino acids. CDR3 sequence (DNA): TGTGCCAGTAGTGATGGGGGGAGACTACCTGGGGCCAACGTCCTGACTTTC. Residues: CASSDGGRLPGANVLTF.

This chain joins TRBV28 and TRBJ1-5; maybe TRBD1 (6 bases). The CDR3 length is 14 residues. Germline CDR1 is MDHEN and CDR2 is SYDVKM. V lost 6 bases, J lost 2 bases, and 11 bases lay in between. The CDR3 reads CASSRGGGNQPQHF. CDR3 DNA sequence: TGTGCCAGCAGCCGAGGGGGAGGCAATCAGCCCCAGCATTTT.

This clone came up once. V and J are TRBV28 and TRBJ1-5; TRBD1 matches 9 bases. CDR1 is MDHEN, CDR2 SYDVKM, per germline. Trimming cost V 4 bases and J 4 bases; bases outside gene matches: 8. This CDR3 has 16 residues. This chain's CDR3 is CASSSHRGLGNQPQHF. The CDR3 DNA reads TGTGCCAGCAGTTCTCACAGGGGGCTGGGGAATCAGCCCCAGCATTTT.

A few counts support this clone. The rearrangement uses TRBV6-6 and TRBJ1-1, with D tentatively TRBD1 (6 bases). The V and J ends lost 8 bases and 0 bases respectively, with 10 bases between them. The germline V gene has CDR1 MNHNY and CDR2 SVGAGI (reference sequence). The CDR3 sequence is 13 residues long. The CDR3 DNA sequence: TGTGCCAGCGGAGGGGACATGAACACTGAAGCTTTCTTT. It yields the protein CASGGDMNTEAFF.

J is TRBJ2-7 and V is TRBV6-1; 10 nucleotides align to TRBD1. Germline assignment: CDR1 MNHNS and CDR2 SASEGT. After removal of 0 bases from V and 6 bases from J, the junction contained 8 bases not matched to a gene. The CDR3 spans 16 residues. In nucleotides, the CDR3 is TGTGCCAGCAGTGAAGCGACCGGGACAGGGGCGGGCGAGCAGTACTTC. Its protein is CASSEATGTGAGEQYF.

The chain combines TRBV10-1 with TRBJ2-3; 13 bases match TRBD2. Trimming removed 5 bases from V and 0 bases from J; junction bases left unmatched: 2. From germline, CDR1 is WNHNN and CDR2 SYGVQD (reference sequence). The CDR3 covers 16 residues. CDR3 coding DNA: TGCGCCAGCAGTCGACTAGCGGGGGGTAGCACAGATACGCAGTATTTT. This gives the protein CASSRLAGGSTDTQYF.

This rearrangement joins TRBV11-2 to TRBJ2-7; D remains ambiguous. Germline lookup yields CDR1 SGHAT and CDR2 FQNNGV. V lost 8 bases to trimming and J lost 5 bases, with 13 bases between them. CDR3 length: 12 residues. CDR3 DNA sequence: TGTGCCAGCGAGAAGAGGAAAAACGAGCAGTACTTC. Encoded protein: CASEKRKNEQYF.

The chain is built from TRBV9 and TRBJ2-2; 12 bases are a match to TRBD2. The CDR3 contains 16 residues. V shed 0 bases and J 6 bases; nucleotides not matched to a gene: 3. Germline CDR1 reads SGDLS; CDR2 reads YYNGEE. The DNA of the CDR3 is TGTGCCAGCAGCGTAGGAGCTAGCGGGAGGGCCGGGGAGCTGTTTTTT. Its protein is CASSVGASGRAGELFF. The variable domain in full, with the rest retrieved from reference TRBV9 and TRBJ2-2, is DSGVTQTPKHLITATGQRVTLRCSPRSGDLSVYWYQQSLDQGLQFLIQYYNGEERAKGNILERFSAQQFPDLHSELNLSSLELGDSALYFCASSVGASGRAGELFFGEGSRLTVL.

The V and J genes are TRBV2 and TRBJ2-2; TRBD1 aligns across 7 bases. This CDR3 has 13 residues. Germline loops: CDR1 SNHLY, CDR2 FYNNEI. V was pared by 7 bases and J by 3 bases, with 2 bases of the junction left unmatched. Here the CDR3 reads CASKTGYTGELFF. CDR3 bases: TGTGCCAGCAAGACAGGGTACACCGGGGAGCTGTTTTTT.

Only one count was recorded for this clone. The chain has TRBV2 and TRBJ2-5; no definite D call. Deletions cut 5 bases from V and 1 base from J, with 2 bases between. The CDR3 length is 11 residues. CDR1 is SNHLY, CDR2 FYNNEI, per germline. CDR3 coding DNA: TGTGCCAGCAGTCCCCAAGAGACCCAGTACTTC. Translation: CASSPQETQYF.

The V gene is TRBV5-6, the J gene TRBJ2-2, with 10 bases lining up with TRBD2. After removal of 4 bases from V and 2 bases from J, the junction contained 5 bases not matched to a gene. The CDR3 length is 16 residues. CDR1 SGHDT and CDR2 YYEEEE come from the germline V gene. The CDR3 sequence: CASSPGLARNTGELFF. In DNA form, the CDR3 reads TGTGCCAGCAGCCCGGGACTAGCGAGAAACACCGGGGAGCTGTTTTTT. Full variable domain (outside the CDR3, taken from reference TRBV5-6 and TRBJ2-2): DAGVTQSPTHLIKTRGQQVTLRCSPKSGHDTVSWYQQALGQGPQFIFQYYEEEERQRGNFPDRFSGHQFPNYSSELNVNALLLGDSALYLCASSPGLARNTGELFFGEGSRLTVL.

The J gene is TRBJ1-3, the V gene TRBV7-6; D uncertain. Trimming removed 4 bases from V and 4 bases from J, with 11 bases in between. The CDR3 totals 14 residues. CDR1 is SGHVS and CDR2 is FNYEAQ in the germline V gene. The CDR3 DNA reads TGTGCCAGCAGCTCCGGTCTAGTCGGAAACACCATATATTTT. This sequence encodes CASSSGLVGNTIYF.

The V call is TRBV30, the J call TRBJ2-5; 7 nucleotides match TRBD1. Germline loops: CDR1 GTSNPN, CDR2 SVGIG (reference sequence). Losses at the gene ends were 1 base for V and 4 bases for J; bases not matched to a gene: 9. The CDR3 contains 15 residues. The CDR3 loop reads CAWSEGQGVGETQYF. The CDR3 DNA sequence: TGTGCCTGGAGTGAGGGGCAGGGGGTTGGAGAGACCCAGTACTTC.

The chain carries TRBV5-1 and TRBJ2-2; 8 bases align to TRBD2. V trimming: 4 bases; J trimming: 0 bases; junction bases outside the gene matches: 2. The CDR3 length is 15 residues. The germline V gene has CDR1 SGHRS and CDR2 YFSETQ. The CDR3 sequence: CASSTGLANTGELFF. CDR3 coding DNA: TGCGCCAGCAGCACGGGACTAGCGAACACCGGGGAGCTGTTTTTT.

The J gene is TRBJ1-2, the V gene TRBV28, with D hard to call. The CDR3 runs 14 residues. Per the germline V gene, CDR1 is MDHEN and CDR2 is SYDVKM. V was trimmed by 9 bases and J by 1 base, leaving 15 bases between them. The CDR3 DNA sequence: TGTGCCAGTAAGCACACTACGAATAACTATGGCTACACCTTC. Amino acids: CASKHTTNNYGYTF.

The gene calls are TRBV6-1 and TRBJ2-7; D ambiguous. The V gene lost 6 bases and the J gene lost 2 bases, with 14 bases spanning the gap. The germline V gene encodes CDR1 MNHNS and CDR2 SASEGT. The CDR3 spans 14 residues. The CDR3 region is CASRGRRHTYEQYF. As DNA, the CDR3 is TGTGCCAGCAGGGGCCGGAGACACACCTACGAGCAGTACTTC.

The rearrangement uses TRBV19 and TRBJ1-5; tentatively, D is TRBD1 (5 bases). The CDR3 loop spans 15 amino acids. Germline CDR1 and CDR2: LNHDA and SQIVND (reference sequence). The germline V and J ends were trimmed by 2 bases and 3 bases, with 11 bases remaining between them. DNA for the CDR3: TGTGCCAGTAGTATATCCGTAGGGGACAATCAGCCCCAGCATTTT. Protein: CASSISVGDNQPQHF.